The 16 T cell receptor beta chains in this list originate from one sample, sequenced in a study of cytomegalovirus exposure and HLA in healthy donors. PCR employed 60 Vbeta and 13 Jbeta primers. Repertoires were generated with immunoSEQ multiplex PCR, while TCRdb's copy carries only in-frame clones and drops some. The repertoire holds approximately 250,000 clones, with 80% to 90% as singletons. Sequencing was done on a sample of PBMCs. These TCRs come from a girl aged 2 to 9 in good health and CMV-seronegative.

The rearrangement uses TRBV27 and TRBJ2-3; perhaps TRBD2 as D (5 bases). This CDR3 has 14 residues. Trimming took 6 bases from V and 4 from J, leaving 14 bases between them. CDR1 is MNHEY, CDR2 SMNVEV, per germline (reference sequence). CDR3 protein: CASSLRDFPDTQYF. Here the CDR3 DNA reads TGTGCCAGCAGCTTGAGGGATTTCCCAGATACGCAGTATTTT.

This chain uses TRBV27 with TRBJ1-1; the D is unclear. The CDR3 runs to 16 residues. CDR1 is MNHEY and CDR2 is SMNVEV in the germline V gene (reference sequence). Trimming removed 6 bases from V and 1 base from J, with 18 bases in between. CDR3 in DNA: TGTGCCAGCAGCCGATGGGCAGATAGACCGAACACTGAAGCTTTCTTT. It yields the protein CASSRWADRPNTEAFF.

This clone was seen more than once but under ten times. The rearrangement links TRBV27 to TRBJ1-5; D is ambiguous. The V gene lost 4 bases and the J gene lost 1 base, with 8 bases spanning the gap. Germline-derived CDR1 and CDR2 are MNHEY and SMNVEV (reference sequence). The CDR3 loop spans 14 amino acids. For the CDR3, the DNA is TGTGCCAGCAGTTCGGTCGGGAGCAATCAGCCCCAGCATTTT. As protein: CASSSVGSNQPQHF.

CDR3 in amino acids: CASSSRAGLDFPYF. Written as DNA, the CDR3 is TGTGCCAGCAGTTCGCGAGCGGGCTTAGATTTTCCGTACTTC. The V call is TRBV6-5, the J call TRBJ2-4; a possible D gene is TRBD2 (6 bases). V lost 4 bases and J lost 15, with 22 bases in between. Germline V gene sequence: CDR1 MNHEY, CDR2 SVGAGI. This CDR3 spans 14 amino acids.

This sequence joins TRBV27 and TRBJ2-7; weak D call: TRBD2 (7 bases). Germline-derived CDR1 and CDR2 are MNHEY and SMNVEV (reference sequence). The CDR3 sequence is 15 residues long. V was trimmed by 6 bases and J by 3 bases, leaving 18 bases between them. The CDR3: CASRSGGGAGYEQYF. CDR3 coding DNA: TGTGCCAGCAGGTCTGGTGGGGGGGCCGGCTACGAGCAGTACTTC.

V and J are TRBV4-2 and TRBJ1-1, with D possibly TRBD1 on 5 matching bases. The germline V gene has CDR1 LGHNA and CDR2 YNFKEQ. Trimming cost V 1 base and J 4 bases, with 10 bases left between them. This CDR3 spans 14 amino acids. The CDR3 region is CASSQVSGGTEAFF. DNA for the CDR3: TGTGCCAGCAGCCAAGTCTCGGGGGGCACTGAAGCTTTCTTT.

The chain recombines TRBV27 with TRBJ1-1, with D possibly being TRBD1 (5 bases). The CDR3 consists of 15 residues. Germline lookup yields CDR1 MNHEY and CDR2 SMNVEV (reference sequence). Between the trimmed V and J ends, which lost 5 bases and 0 bases, there was a span of 13 bases. Here the CDR3 DNA reads TGTGCCAGCAGTGGGAGGGGCGGGGTGAACACTGAAGCTTTCTTT. Amino acid sequence: CASSGRGGVNTEAFF.

The chain combines TRBV27 with TRBJ2-3, with 7 bases fitting TRBD1. Germline CDR1 and CDR2: MNHEY and SMNVEV (reference sequence). This CDR3 region has 16 residues. J was trimmed by 0 bases and V by 6 bases; bases with no gene match: 9. For the CDR3, the DNA is TGTGCCAGCAGGACAGGGAGCAGACCTAGCACAGATACGCAGTATTTT. It translates to CASRTGSRPSTDTQYF.

As for this clone: A read error may account for a junction end that differs from germline. The chain has TRBV5-4 and TRBJ2-7; 11 nucleotides match TRBD2. The germline V gene encodes CDR1 SGHNT and CDR2 YYREEE (reference sequence). The CDR3 spans 16 residues. CDR3: CASSLGGLAVSYAQYF. The CDR3 DNA follows: TGTGCCAGCAGCTTGGGGGGACTAGCGGTCTCCTACGCGCAGTACTTC.

The rearrangement links TRBV5-4 to TRBJ2-3, with a tentative D call TRBD1 (5 bases). Trimming took off 0 bases at V and 10 bases at J, with 15 bases between the two ends. The CDR3 consists of 14 residues. Germline V gives CDR1 SGHNT, CDR2 YYREEE (reference sequence). The CDR3 protein is CASSLVQGSHSQYF. The CDR3 DNA follows: TGTGCCAGCAGCTTGGTCCAGGGATCCCATTCGCAGTATTTT.

V and J are TRBV27 and TRBJ1-5, with a tentative D call TRBD1 (5 bases). This CDR3 region has 15 residues. The germline V and J ends were trimmed by 3 bases and 5 bases, with 14 bases remaining between them. Per germline, CDR1 MNHEY and CDR2 SMNVEV (reference sequence). CDR3 nucleotide sequence: TGTGCCAGCAGTTTCATGGGGGGTATCGATCAGCCCCAGCATTTT. Its translation is CASSFMGGIDQPQHF.

The J gene is TRBJ2-7, the V gene TRBV19, with 7 bases fitting TRBD1. The CDR3 has 16 residues. V shed 5 bases and J 0 bases; nucleotides not matched to a gene: 10. The germline gives CDR1 LNHDA, CDR2 SQIVND (reference sequence). The CDR3 DNA reads TGTGCCAGTAGTCAACTGACAGGGACCAGCTCCTACGAGCAGTACTTC. Protein product: CASSQLTGTSSYEQYF.

The chain couples TRBV2 to TRBJ2-7; 13 nucleotides match TRBD2. Germline V gene sequence: CDR1 SNHLY, CDR2 FYNNEI. The J segment lost 6 bases and the V segment lost 9 bases, leaving 8 bases of the junction unmatched. CDR3 length: 14 amino acids. DNA of the CDR3: TGTGCCAGTTCCACTAGCGGGAGGGCCTCCGAGCAGTACTTC. Translation gives CASSTSGRASEQYF.

The rearrangement links TRBV27 to TRBJ1-1, with TRBD1 as a possible D gene (6 bases). CDR3 length equals 13 residues. V dropped 6 bases and J dropped 12 bases, with 20 bases sitting between them. The germline gives CDR1 MNHEY, CDR2 SMNVEV (reference sequence). CDR3 DNA sequence: TGTGCCAGCAGCCCCAATACCTACAGGGCAACTTTCTTT. Translated: CASSPNTYRATFF.

V usage is TRBV5-1 and J usage is TRBJ2-1; TRBD2 matches 7 bases. The CDR3 consists of 15 residues. Germline CDR1 is SGHRS and CDR2 is YFSETQ. Trimming at V came to 6 bases and at J to 3 bases, leaving 9 bases not matched to a gene. The CDR3 region is CASTTSAGYYNEQFF. CDR3 coding DNA: TGCGCCAGCACCACGTCAGCGGGGTACTACAATGAGCAGTTCTTC.

The rearrangement links TRBV29-1 to TRBJ2-1; 9 bases agree with TRBD2. The CDR3 runs 16 residues. V lost 1 base, J lost 0 bases, and 4 bases stayed unmatched. CDR1 is SQVTM and CDR2 is ANQGSEA in the germline V gene. CDR3: CSVEGYSGSSYNEQFF. The CDR3 DNA is TGCAGCGTTGAAGGCTATAGCGGGAGCTCCTACAATGAGCAGTTCTTC.